This TCR beta chain was sequenced in a study of control samples from healthy donors and cancer patients. Only in-frame clones appear in the TCRdb table, and some are missing; sequencing was by immunoSEQ multiplex PCR. The sample carries roughly 200,000 clones, about 90% recorded once. Germline V CDR1 and CDR2: LGHNA, YNFKEQ. The CDR3 has 18 amino acids. With V trimmed by 1 base and J by 0 bases, 3 bases remained unmatched. The rearrangement uses TRBV4-2 and TRBJ2-2, with 12 positions matching TRBD2. The receptor was derived from a young man in good health. Sequences were obtained from blood. The CDR3 sequence is CASSQAPSGGANTGELFF. The CDR3 DNA is TGTGCCAGCAGCCAAGCCCCTAGCGGGGGGGCGAACACCGGGGAGCTGTTTTTT.